These 16 T cell receptor beta chains originate from one sample sequenced in a study of a mutant IDH1 vaccine in newly diagnosed glioma. Clones were read by immunoSEQ multiplex PCR, and TCRdb kept only the in-frame ones, dropping some. The sample holds 45,000 to 60,000 clones, 90% to 95% seen once. Time point here: week 11, during vaccination. Vaccination used 300 ug of mutant IDH1 20-mer peptide per dose, with topical imiquimod. No antigen is known for these receptors. Sequences were derived from PBMCs, sampled from a glioma patient whose treatment included an IDH1 peptide vaccine. The receptors shown here come from a man aged 50-59 years with glioma.

The chain employs TRBV7-2 and TRBJ1-4; TRBD1 aligns across 7 bases. This CDR3 contains 15 residues. Per the germline V gene, CDR1 is SGHTA and CDR2 is FQGNSA. V was clipped by 4 bases and J by 3 bases; unmatched bases: 5. CDR3 DNA: TGTGCCAGCAGCTGGCGGACAGGCCCTAATGAAAAACTGTTTTTT. Translated: CASSWRTGPNEKLFF.

The genes are TRBV5-4 and TRBJ1-5, with D uncertain. Germline V gene data show CDR1 as SGHNT and CDR2 as YYREEE (reference sequence). Trimming removed 0 bases from V and 7 bases from J, with 14 bases in between. This CDR3 has 15 residues. CDR3 region: CASSLVPGMKQPQHF. DNA of the CDR3: TGTGCCAGCAGCTTGGTCCCAGGCATGAAACAGCCCCAGCATTTT. Full variable domain (rest looked up from reference TRBV5-4 and TRBJ1-5): ETGVTQSPTHLIKTRGQQVTLRCSSQSGHNTVSWYQQALGQGPQFIFQYYREEENGRGNFPPRFSGLQFPNYSSELNVNALELDDSALYLCASSLVPGMKQPQHFGDGTRLSIL.

The genes are TRBV7-9 and TRBJ1-2; 10 bases align to TRBD1. Germline V CDR1 and CDR2: SEHNR, FQNEAQ (reference sequence). The trim removed 4 bases at V and 5 bases at J, leaving 1 base unmatched. The CDR3 is 13 amino acids. Here the CDR3 DNA reads TGTGCCAGCAGCTCGGGACAGGGGTATGGCTACACCTTC. It encodes CASSSGQGYGYTF.

The chain carries TRBV7-8 and TRBJ1-2; D is unclear. Looked up from germline, CDR1 is SGHVS and CDR2 is FQNEAQ. CDR3 length equals 13 residues. Between the trimmed V and J ends, which lost 1 base and 6 bases, there was a span of 9 bases. The CDR3 sequence is CASSLGRTNGYTF. CDR3 DNA sequence: TGTGCCAGCAGCTTAGGCAGGACGAATGGCTACACCTTC.

The chain carries TRBV28 and TRBJ1-4, with no clear D. V lost 3 bases and J lost 3, with 8 bases in between. The germline V gene encodes CDR1 MDHEN and CDR2 SYDVKM. This CDR3 is built from 14 residues. CDR3 bases: TGTGCCAGCAGTTTGGAGCAGGCTAATGAAAAACTGTTTTTT. Its translation: CASSLEQANEKLFF.

This clone was counted only a few times. The chain couples TRBV7-9 to TRBJ1-1; 9 positions match TRBD1. This CDR3 is 14 amino acids long. Unmatched junction bases numbered 1, after V lost 4 bases and J lost 1 base. From germline, CDR1 is SEHNR and CDR2 FQNEAQ (reference sequence). CDR3 bases: TGTGCCAGCAGCTACAGGGGGCCGAACACTGAAGCTTTCTTT. The encoded protein is CASSYRGPNTEAFF.

Here the CDR3 reads CASSVDRNDYGYTF. CDR3 DNA sequence: TGTGCCAGCAGTGTCGACAGGAATGACTATGGCTACACCTTC. J is TRBJ1-2 and V is TRBV2, with D perhaps matching TRBD1 (6 bases). V was clipped by 4 bases and J by 3 bases, with 12 bases between them. From germline, CDR1 is SNHLY and CDR2 FYNNEI. The CDR3 has 14 residues.

CDR3 protein: CASSSGLNTEAFF. The CDR3 nucleotides read TGTGCCAGCAGCTCAGGCTTGAACACTGAAGCTTTCTTT. The chain couples TRBV7-3 to TRBJ1-1; D is undetermined. Germline assignment: CDR1 SGHTA and CDR2 FQGTGA. Trimming removed 4 bases from V and 0 bases from J, with 6 bases in between. The CDR3 spans 13 residues. The full variable domain, completed using reference TRBV7-3 and TRBJ1-1, is GAGVSQTPSNKVTEKGKYVELRCDPISGHTALYWYRQSLGQGPEFLIYFQGTGAADDSGLPNDRFFAVRPEGSVSTLKIQRTERGDSAVYLCASSSGLNTEAFFGQGTRLTVV.

The V gene is TRBV10-1, the J gene TRBJ2-3; D gene unclear. The germline V gene has CDR1 WNHNN and CDR2 SYGVQD (reference sequence). This CDR3 is 13 amino acids long. V lost 8 bases to trimming and J lost 5 bases, with 14 bases between them. The CDR3 region is CASVRRLGDTQYF. The CDR3 nucleotides read TGCGCCAGCGTACGACGACTCGGAGATACGCAGTATTTT.

This clone has only a few counts. The chain combines TRBV4-3 with TRBJ2-5; 10 positions agree with TRBD2. The germline CDR1 and CDR2 sequences are LGHNA and YSLEER. The V segment lost 1 base and the J segment 5 bases; nucleotides outside the gene matches: 10. CDR3 length equals 17 residues. The CDR3 region is CASSQVERGGAGETQYF. The CDR3 DNA follows: TGCGCCAGCAGCCAAGTCGAGCGGGGGGGCGCTGGGGAGACCCAGTACTTC.

The chain joins TRBV28 to TRBJ1-5, with 9 bases that match TRBD1. Germline CDR1 reads MDHEN; CDR2 reads SYDVKM. The CDR3 is made up of 15 amino acids. With V trimmed by 7 bases and J by 7 bases, 11 bases remained unmatched. DNA of the CDR3: TGTGCCAGCACCCCTCCGGGACAGGGTGAGCAGCCCCAGCATTTT. Its translation is CASTPPGQGEQPQHF.

The chain employs TRBV5-5 and TRBJ2-3, with D unclear. V shed 0 bases and J shed 3 bases, with 11 bases lying between them. Germline V lookup: CDR1 SGHKS, CDR2 YYEKEE (reference sequence). The CDR3 loop spans 15 amino acids. The CDR3 DNA sequence: TGTGCCAGCAGCTTGGCGGTCTCAGGAACAGATACGCAGTATTTT. Translated, it gives CASSLAVSGTDTQYF. Drawing the rest from reference TRBV5-5 and TRBJ2-3, the complete variable domain is DAGVTQSPTHLIKTRGQQVTLRCSPISGHKSVSWYQQVLGQGPQFIFQYYEKEERGRGNFPDRFSARQFPNYSSELNVNALLLGDSALYLCASSLAVSGTDTQYFGPGTRLTVL.

The rearrangement uses TRBV6-5 and TRBJ1-6; maybe TRBD1 (5 bases). Trimming cost V 4 bases and J 6 bases, with 7 bases left between them. The CDR3 totals 13 residues. The germline V gene has CDR1 MNHEY and CDR2 SVGAGI. CDR3 bases: TGTGCCAGCAGTTTCGACAGTAATTCACCCCTCCACTTT. Amino acids: CASSFDSNSPLHF.

This clone was detected only once. CDR3 in DNA: TGTGCCTCCCAGGCTAGCGGGGGCCAAGAGACCCAGTACTTC. Its translation is CASQASGGQETQYF. This chain joins TRBV6-6 and TRBJ2-5, with 10 bases aligning to TRBD2. Germline-derived CDR1 and CDR2 are MNHNY and SVGAGI (reference sequence). This CDR3 has 14 residues. V was clipped by 11 bases and J by 1 base; unmatched bases: 7.

The chain links TRBV28 to TRBJ2-7, with D hard to call. The CDR3 consists of 14 residues. Trimming pared 6 bases from V and 6 bases from J, leaving 18 bases between. Germline loops: CDR1 MDHEN, CDR2 SYDVKM. CDR3 loop: CASRPYGVAGEQYF. The CDR3 DNA reads as TGTGCCAGCAGACCCTATGGAGTAGCAGGCGAGCAGTACTTC.

This chain uses TRBV2 with TRBJ2-1; 7 nucleotides agree with TRBD2. V lost 7 bases to trimming and J lost 3 bases; unmatched junction nucleotides: 9. This CDR3 is 15 amino acids long. Germline CDR1 reads SNHLY; CDR2 reads FYNNEI. The CDR3 coding sequence is TGTGCCAGCACGCGGGCTAGCGGTTTCTACAATGAGCAGTTCTTC. It yields the protein CASTRASGFYNEQFF. Variable domain in full (rest from reference TRBV2 and TRBJ2-1): EPEVTQTPSHQVTQMGQEVILRCVPISNHLYFYWYRQILGQKVEFLVSFYNNEISEKSEIFDDQFSVERPDGSNFTLKIRSTKLEDSAMYFCASTRASGFYNEQFFGPGTRLTVL.